This T cell receptor beta chain was documented in a study of shared clonotypes between healthy human individuals (dated by TCRdb to 2019 to 2021). Looking at the study overall: The cohort comprised a couple of women and a few men aged 18 to 49 years. Different laboratories and diverse techniques were used to prepare libraries and sequence TCR repertoires, to increase sequencing depth and limit assay-specific biases. For each donor, CD4 naive and CD4 memory were each given three plates, CD8 naive was given two plates, and CD8 memory was given one plate. To estimate repertoire size and how much clonotype sharing occurs between individuals, the study deeply sequenced the blood TCR repertoires of about five healthy adults. Between about 0.85 and 9.5 billion PBMCs per donor were obtained by leukapheresis.

Concerning this clone: Its antigen is currently not known. No qualities accompany the bases; no much larger clone lies one base away.

Using the deep immunoSEQ assay, TCR CDR3 regions were amplified from genomic DNA by multiplex PCR. Extracted genomic DNA from each cell subset was distributed evenly across all wells of several immunoSEQ 96-well plates, and each plate was treated as a replicate. Each replicate PCR for sorted subsets received about 220 ng genomic DNA, equal to around 32,000 T cell genomes. Purified libraries were quantified with a Qubit 3.0 fluorometer, sized on a Bioanalyzer 2100, and re-quantified with the KAPA Library Quantification kit. Each immunoSEQ 96-well plate was sequenced on its own single-read 150-cycle Illumina NextSeq 550 flow cell. The authors processed their data as follows. Because the immunoSEQ output included only junctional sequences and no quality scores, the filtering could not be the same as the filtering used for full-length reads. Sequences were annotated with PyIR, a Python wrapper for IgBLAST v1.9, using IMGT germline references to assign V/J genes and CDR3. Reads were filtered out if the reads had weak V/J assignments (E-value above 1e-6), no CDR3, stop codons, out-of-frame junctions, or ambiguous translated residues. V3J clonotypes were defined as sequences sharing the same inferred V gene, J gene, and CDR3 amino acid sequence. To compute the percentage overlap between repertoires, the number of shared unique clonotypes was divided by the size of the smaller repertoire. Three approaches were used to assess repertoire richness: RTK rarefaction, the Chao1 estimator, and Recon v2.1 estimates of unobserved clonotypes. For all TCRbeta clonotypes obtained by the gDNA method from a few donors, generation probabilities were computed with OLGA. TCRdb's version of the immuneACCESS table is confined to in-frame rearrangements and falls short of the full clone set. An unresolved V gene accounts for under half of the shortfall where checked; the remainder is of unknown origin. From that table come the V and J calls and clone size; the DNA was used to work out D and trimming. This sample comprises almost 700,000 clones, 92% of them detected only once. The ten largest clonotypes hold approximately 25% of the sample.

The CDR3 starts with the cysteine, ends with the phenylalanine, and has 13 residues. CDR3 DNA is the only sequence kept; it has 39 bases, read in frame from the first base. V is cut by 4 bases and J by 4 bases, and the space between the germline ends is 12 bases. CDR1 and CDR2 (SQVTM, ANQGSEA) derive from the germline V gene. The paper's findings and limits, for the study overall: Because the study included a small number of donors, the genetic and exposure-history diversity represented was limited. Sharing across several donors was observed for approximately 5% of naive CD4, over 3% of naive CD8, 2% to 2.5% of memory CD4, and less than 0.45% of memory CD8 clonotypes. Rarefaction of sorted-subset datasets indicated incomplete sequencing despite the large sequencing depth. Pairwise subsampling led to the expectation that sequencing depth would affect the degree of clonotype sharing among donors. Sampling was limited to blood, and TCR repertoires in tissue likely differ from TCR repertoires in blood. Clonotypes shared by all four sorted-subset donors showed higher generation probabilities than non-shared clonotypes. Naive subsets generally had larger estimated clonotype richness than memory subsets did.

CD8 naive samples were CD45RO-negative cells positively selected for CCR7, giving a CD45RA+CCR7+ population that excluded TemRA cells. Donors were healthy HIV-negative adults with no recently reported acute infections or vaccinations. Only Caucasian adults living in Nashville, Tennessee, USA were represented among the donors. Blood was obtained by leukapheresis, after which PBMCs were separated by Ficoll-Histopaque density gradient centrifugation and cryopreserved in liquid nitrogen vapor phase. Analytical flow cytometry was used to check the purity and quantity of every magnetically sorted T cell population. Each sorted fraction had its genomic DNA isolated and then quantified by UV absorbance on a Nanodrop 2000c.

This sequence originates from a man aged 30-40 years in good health. In this chain, TRBV29-1 is recombined with TRBJ2-3, with the D gene possibly TRBD1 or TRBD2, each one fitting 5 bases. The sequencing sample was made of naive CD8+ T cells sorted from blood. The sample's cell subset or site label, decoded: CD45RA+CCR7+. The CDR3 is CSVGGGGPDTQYF. Read as DNA, the sequence is TGCAGCGTTGGGGGTGGGGGACCAGATACGCAGTATTTT.